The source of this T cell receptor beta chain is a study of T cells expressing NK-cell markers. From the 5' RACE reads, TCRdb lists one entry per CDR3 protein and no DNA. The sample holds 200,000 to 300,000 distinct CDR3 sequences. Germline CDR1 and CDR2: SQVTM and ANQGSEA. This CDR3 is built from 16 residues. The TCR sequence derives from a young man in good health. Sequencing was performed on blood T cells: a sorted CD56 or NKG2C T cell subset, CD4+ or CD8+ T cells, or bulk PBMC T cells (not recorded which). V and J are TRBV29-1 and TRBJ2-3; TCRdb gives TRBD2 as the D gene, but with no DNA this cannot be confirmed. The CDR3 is CSVEDFKAGQTDTQYF.